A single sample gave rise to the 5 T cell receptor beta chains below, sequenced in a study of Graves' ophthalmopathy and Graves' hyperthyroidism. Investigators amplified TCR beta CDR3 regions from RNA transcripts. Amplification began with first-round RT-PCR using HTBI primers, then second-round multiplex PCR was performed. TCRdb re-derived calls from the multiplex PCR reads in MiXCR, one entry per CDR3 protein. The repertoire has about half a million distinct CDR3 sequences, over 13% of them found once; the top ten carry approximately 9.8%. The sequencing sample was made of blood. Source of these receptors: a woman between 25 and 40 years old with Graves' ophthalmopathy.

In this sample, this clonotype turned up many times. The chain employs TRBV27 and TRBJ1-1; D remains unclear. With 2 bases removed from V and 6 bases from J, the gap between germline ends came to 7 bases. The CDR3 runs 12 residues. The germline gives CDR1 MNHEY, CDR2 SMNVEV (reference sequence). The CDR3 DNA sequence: TGTGCCAGCAGTTTAGGTGGGGCTGAAGCTTTCTTT. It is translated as CASSLGGAEAFF.

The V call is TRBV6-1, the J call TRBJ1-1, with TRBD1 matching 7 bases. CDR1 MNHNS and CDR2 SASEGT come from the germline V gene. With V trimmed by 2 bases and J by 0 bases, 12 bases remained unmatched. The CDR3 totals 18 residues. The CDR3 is CASSERETGRKLNTEAFF. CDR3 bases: TGTGCCAGCAGTGAAAGAGAGACAGGGAGGAAACTGAACACTGAAGCTTTCTTT.

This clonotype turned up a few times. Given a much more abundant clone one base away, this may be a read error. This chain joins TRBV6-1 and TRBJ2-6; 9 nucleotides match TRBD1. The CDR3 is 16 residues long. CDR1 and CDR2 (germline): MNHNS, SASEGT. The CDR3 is CASRGQGTGGSNVLTF. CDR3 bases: TGTGCCAGCAGGGGACAGGGAACAGGTGGGTCCAACGTCCTGACTTTC.

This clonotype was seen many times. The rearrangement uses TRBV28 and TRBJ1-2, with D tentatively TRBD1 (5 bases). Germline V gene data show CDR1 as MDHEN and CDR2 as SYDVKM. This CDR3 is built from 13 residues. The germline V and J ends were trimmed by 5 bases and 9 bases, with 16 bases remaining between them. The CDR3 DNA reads TGTGCCAGCAGTCTCGACAGCCATGGGCGCTACACCTTC. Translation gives CASSLDSHGRYTF.

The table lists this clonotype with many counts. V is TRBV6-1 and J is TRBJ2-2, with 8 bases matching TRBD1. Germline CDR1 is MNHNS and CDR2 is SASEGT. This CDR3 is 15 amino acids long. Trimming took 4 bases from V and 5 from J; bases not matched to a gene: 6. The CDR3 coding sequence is TGTGCCAGCAGTGTAACAGGGGGTTCGACCGGGGAGCTGTTTTTT. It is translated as CASSVTGGSTGELFF.